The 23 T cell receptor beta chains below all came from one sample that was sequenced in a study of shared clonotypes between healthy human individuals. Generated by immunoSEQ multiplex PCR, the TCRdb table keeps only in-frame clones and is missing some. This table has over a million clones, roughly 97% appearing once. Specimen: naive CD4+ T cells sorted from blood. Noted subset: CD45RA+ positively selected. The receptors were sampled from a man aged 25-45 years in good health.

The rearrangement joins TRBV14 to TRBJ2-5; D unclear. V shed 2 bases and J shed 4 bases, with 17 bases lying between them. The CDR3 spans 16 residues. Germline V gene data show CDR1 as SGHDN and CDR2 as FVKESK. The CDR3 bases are TGTGCCAGCAGCCAAATCGAGCTCTCCATAGGAGAGACCCAGTACTTC. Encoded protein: CASSQIELSIGETQYF.

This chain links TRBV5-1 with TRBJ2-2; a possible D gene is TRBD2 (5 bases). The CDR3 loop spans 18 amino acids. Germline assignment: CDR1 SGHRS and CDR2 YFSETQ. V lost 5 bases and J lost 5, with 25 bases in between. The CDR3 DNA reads TGCGCCAGCAGTCTAGCTATCACTAAACCCGGGCAGACCGGGGAGCTGTTTTTT. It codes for CASSLAITKPGQTGELFF.

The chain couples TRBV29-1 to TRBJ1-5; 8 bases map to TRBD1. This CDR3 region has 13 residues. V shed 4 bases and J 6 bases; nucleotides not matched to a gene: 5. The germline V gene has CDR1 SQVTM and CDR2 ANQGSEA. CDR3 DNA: TGCAGCGTTGGGGGGACAGGCACTCAGCCCCAGCATTTT. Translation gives CSVGGTGTQPQHF.

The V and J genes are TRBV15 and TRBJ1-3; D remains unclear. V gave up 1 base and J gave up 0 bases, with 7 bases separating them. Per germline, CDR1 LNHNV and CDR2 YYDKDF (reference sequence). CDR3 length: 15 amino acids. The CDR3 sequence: CATSRVEGSGNTIYF. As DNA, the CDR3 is TGTGCCACCAGCAGAGTCGAGGGCTCTGGAAACACCATATATTTT.

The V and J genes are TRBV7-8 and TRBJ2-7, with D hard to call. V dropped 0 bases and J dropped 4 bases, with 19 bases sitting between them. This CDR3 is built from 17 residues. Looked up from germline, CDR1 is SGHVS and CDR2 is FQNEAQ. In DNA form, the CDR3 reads TGTGCCAGCAGCTTAGCGCGAGGCCCCCCGAGACTTTACGAGCAGTACTTC. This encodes CASSLARGPPRLYEQYF.

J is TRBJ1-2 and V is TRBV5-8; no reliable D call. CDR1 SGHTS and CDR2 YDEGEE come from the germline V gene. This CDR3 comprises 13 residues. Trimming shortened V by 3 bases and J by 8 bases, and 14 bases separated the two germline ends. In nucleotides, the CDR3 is TGTGCCAGCAGCTGGGAAATACCGTCGGGCTACACCTTC. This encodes CASSWEIPSGYTF.

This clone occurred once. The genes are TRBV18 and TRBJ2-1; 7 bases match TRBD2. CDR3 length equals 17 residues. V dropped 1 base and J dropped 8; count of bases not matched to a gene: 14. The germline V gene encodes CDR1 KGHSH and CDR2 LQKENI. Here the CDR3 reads CASSPRIRGGSVDEQFF. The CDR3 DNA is TGTGCCAGCTCACCACGAATACGTGGCGGGAGTGTGGATGAGCAGTTCTTC.

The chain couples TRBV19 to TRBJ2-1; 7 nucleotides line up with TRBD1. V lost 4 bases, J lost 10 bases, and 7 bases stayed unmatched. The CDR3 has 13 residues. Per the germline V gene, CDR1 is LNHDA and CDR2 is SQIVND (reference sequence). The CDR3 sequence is CASSTSQGLEQFF. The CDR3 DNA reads TGTGCCAGTAGTACCTCACAGGGGTTAGAGCAGTTCTTC.

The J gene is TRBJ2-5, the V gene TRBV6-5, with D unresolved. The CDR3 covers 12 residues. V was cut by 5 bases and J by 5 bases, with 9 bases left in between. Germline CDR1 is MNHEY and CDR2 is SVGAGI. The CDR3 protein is CASSHPGETQYF. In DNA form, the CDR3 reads TGTGCCAGCAGTCATCCCGGCGAGACCCAGTACTTC.

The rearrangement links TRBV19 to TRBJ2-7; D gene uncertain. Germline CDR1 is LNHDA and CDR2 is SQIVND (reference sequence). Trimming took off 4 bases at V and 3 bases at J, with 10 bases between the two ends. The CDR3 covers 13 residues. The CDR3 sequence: CASSTRTSYEQYF. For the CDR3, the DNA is TGTGCCAGTAGTACCCGGACGAGCTACGAGCAGTACTTC.

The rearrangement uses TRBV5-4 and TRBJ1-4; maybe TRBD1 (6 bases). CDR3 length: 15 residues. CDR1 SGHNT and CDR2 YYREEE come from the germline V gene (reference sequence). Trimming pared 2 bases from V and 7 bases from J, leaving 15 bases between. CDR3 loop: CASSFFGGSSEKLFF. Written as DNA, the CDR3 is TGTGCCAGCAGCTTTTTTGGGGGCAGTAGTGAAAAACTGTTTTTT.

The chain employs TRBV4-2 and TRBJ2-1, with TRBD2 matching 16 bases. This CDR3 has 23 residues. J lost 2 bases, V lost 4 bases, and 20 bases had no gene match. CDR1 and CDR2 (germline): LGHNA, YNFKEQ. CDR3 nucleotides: TGTGCCAGCAGCCGATACAGCCTATCCGGGACTAGCGGGAGGGCGGATCCCTACAATGAGCAGTTCTTC. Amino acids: CASSRYSLSGTSGRADPYNEQFF.

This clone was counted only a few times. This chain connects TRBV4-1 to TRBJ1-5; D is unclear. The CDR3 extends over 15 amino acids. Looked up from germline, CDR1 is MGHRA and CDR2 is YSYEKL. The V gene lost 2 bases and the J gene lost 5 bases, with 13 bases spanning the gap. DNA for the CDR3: TGCGCCAGCAGCCAATCGGACCGGACGGATCAGCCCCAGCATTTT. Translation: CASSQSDRTDQPQHF.

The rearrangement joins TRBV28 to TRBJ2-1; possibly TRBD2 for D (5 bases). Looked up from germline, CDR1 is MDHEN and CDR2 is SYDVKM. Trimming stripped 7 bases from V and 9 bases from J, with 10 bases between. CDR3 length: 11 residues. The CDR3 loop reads CASTLGGEQFF. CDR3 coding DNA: TGTGCCAGCACCCTAGGAGGTGAGCAGTTCTTC.

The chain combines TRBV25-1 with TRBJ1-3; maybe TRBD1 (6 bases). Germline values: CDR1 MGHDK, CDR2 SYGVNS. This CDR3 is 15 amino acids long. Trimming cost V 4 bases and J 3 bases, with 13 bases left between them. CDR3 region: CASSAPGGLGNTIYF. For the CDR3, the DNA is TGTGCCAGCAGTGCGCCCGGGGGGCTTGGAAACACCATATATTTT.

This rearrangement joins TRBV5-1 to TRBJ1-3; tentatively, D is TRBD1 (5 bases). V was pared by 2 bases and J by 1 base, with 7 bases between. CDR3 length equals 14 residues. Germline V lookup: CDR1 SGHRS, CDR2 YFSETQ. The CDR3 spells CASSFTGSGNTIYF. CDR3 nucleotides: TGCGCCAGCAGCTTTACAGGATCTGGAAACACCATATATTTT.

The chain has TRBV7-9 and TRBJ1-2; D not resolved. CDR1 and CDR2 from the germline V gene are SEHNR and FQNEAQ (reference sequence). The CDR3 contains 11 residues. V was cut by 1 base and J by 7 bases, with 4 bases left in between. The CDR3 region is CASSLGAGYTF. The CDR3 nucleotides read TGTGCCAGCAGCTTAGGGGCTGGCTACACCTTC.

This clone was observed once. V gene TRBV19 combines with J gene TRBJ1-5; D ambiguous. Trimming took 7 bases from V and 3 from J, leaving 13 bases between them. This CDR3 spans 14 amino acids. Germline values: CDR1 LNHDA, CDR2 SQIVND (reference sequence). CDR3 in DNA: TGTGCCAGTAAAGTCGTAATGAACAATCAGCCCCAGCATTTT. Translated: CASKVVMNNQPQHF.

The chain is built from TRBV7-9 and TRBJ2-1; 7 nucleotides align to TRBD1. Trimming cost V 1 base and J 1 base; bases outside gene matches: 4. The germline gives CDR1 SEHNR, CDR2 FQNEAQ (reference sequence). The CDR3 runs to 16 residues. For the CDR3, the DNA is TGTGCCAGCAGCTTAGGTCAGGGGGTTTCCTACAATGAGCAGTTCTTC. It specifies CASSLGQGVSYNEQFF.

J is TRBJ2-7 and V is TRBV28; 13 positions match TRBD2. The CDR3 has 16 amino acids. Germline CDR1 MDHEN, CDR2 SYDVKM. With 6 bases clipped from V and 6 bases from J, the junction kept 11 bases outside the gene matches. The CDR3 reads CASRGRGTSGVGEQYF. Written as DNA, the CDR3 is TGTGCCAGCAGAGGACGTGGGACTAGCGGGGTAGGCGAGCAGTACTTC.

The CDR3 nucleotides read TGTGCCAGCAGCGTAGCCGTGGCCATCTCTGGAAACACCATATATTTT. This translates into CASSVAVAISGNTIYF. The chain joins TRBV9 to TRBJ1-3, with D uncertain. In germline, CDR1 is SGDLS, CDR2 YYNGEE. The CDR3 extends over 16 amino acids. The V and J ends lost 0 bases and 0 bases respectively, with 10 bases between them.

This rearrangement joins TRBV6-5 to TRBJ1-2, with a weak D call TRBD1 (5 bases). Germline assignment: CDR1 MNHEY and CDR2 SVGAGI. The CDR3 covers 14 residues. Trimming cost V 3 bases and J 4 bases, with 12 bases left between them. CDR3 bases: TGTGCCAGCAGTTATCGGGGGATCAGCTATGGCTACACCTTC. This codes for CASSYRGISYGYTF.

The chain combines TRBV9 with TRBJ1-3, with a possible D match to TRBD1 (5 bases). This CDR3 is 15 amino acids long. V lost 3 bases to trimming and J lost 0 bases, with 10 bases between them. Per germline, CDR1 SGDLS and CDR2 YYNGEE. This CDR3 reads CASSGGPNSGNTIYF. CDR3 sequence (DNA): TGTGCCAGCAGCGGGGGACCGAACTCTGGAAACACCATATATTTT.